This T cell receptor beta chain stems from a study of identical twins. The study, taken as a whole, reports: For out-of-frame beta sequences, excess twin sharing was weaker. Twins shared out-of-frame alpha sequences with excess low generation probability. Fewer insertions were carried by abundant cord blood beta clonotypes, but none was seen in memory repertoires. There is a chance that invariant MAIT and iNKT cells partially muddied zero-insertion analyses.

Germline V lookup: CDR1 SEHNR, CDR2 FQNEAQ (reference sequence). The V end was cut by 2 bases, the J end by 6 bases, with 17 bases between. This CDR3 has 15 amino acids. This clonotype was counted a few times. Its cognate antigen is unknown. One entry per CDR3 protein, called by TCRdb with MiXCR from the 5' RACE reads. The table has around 480,000 distinct CDR3 sequences, 14% seen once; the top ten hold around 0.52%. The data were also submitted as part of a second study, on yellow fever vaccine responses in identical twins.

The gene calls are TRBV7-9 and TRBJ2-7, with D possibly being TRBD2 (6 bases). The TCR was taken from a woman aged 18-29 years in good health. The sequencing input was CD4+ T cells sorted from blood. CDR3 in amino acids: CASSLLSALGGEQYF. CDR3 sequence (DNA): TGTGCCAGCAGCTTATTGTCGGCTCTGGGGGGCGAGCAGTACTTC.